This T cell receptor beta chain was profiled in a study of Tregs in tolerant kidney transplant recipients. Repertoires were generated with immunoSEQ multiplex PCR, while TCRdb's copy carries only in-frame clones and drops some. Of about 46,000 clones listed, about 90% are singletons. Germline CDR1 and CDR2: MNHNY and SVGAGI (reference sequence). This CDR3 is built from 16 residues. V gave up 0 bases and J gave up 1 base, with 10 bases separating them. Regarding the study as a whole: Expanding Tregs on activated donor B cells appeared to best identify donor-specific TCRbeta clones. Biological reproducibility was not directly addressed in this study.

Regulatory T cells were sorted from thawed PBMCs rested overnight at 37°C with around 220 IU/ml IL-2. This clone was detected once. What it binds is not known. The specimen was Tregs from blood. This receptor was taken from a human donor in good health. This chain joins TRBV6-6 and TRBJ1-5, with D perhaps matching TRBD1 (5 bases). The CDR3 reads CASSYSGAMSNQPQHF. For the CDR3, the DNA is TGTGCCAGCAGTTACTCTGGGGCGATGAGCAATCAGCCCCAGCATTTT.